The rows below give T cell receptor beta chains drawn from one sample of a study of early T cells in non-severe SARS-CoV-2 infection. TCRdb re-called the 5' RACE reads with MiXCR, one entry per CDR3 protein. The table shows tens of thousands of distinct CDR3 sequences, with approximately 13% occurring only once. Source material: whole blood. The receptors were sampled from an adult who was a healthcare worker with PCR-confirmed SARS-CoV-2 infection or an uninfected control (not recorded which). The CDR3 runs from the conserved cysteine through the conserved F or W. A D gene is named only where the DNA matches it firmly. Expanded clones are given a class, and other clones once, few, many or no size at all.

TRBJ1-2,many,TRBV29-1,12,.,TGCAGCGTTGAGTCAGCTAACTATGGCTACACCTTC,CSVESANYGYTF
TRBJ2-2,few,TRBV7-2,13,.,TGTGCCAGCAGCTTAAAGAGTACCGGGGAGCTGTTTTTT,CASSLKSTGELFF
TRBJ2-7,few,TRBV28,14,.,TGTGCCAGCAGCACCGGGACAACGGAGTACGAGCAGTACTTC,CASSTGTTEYEQYF
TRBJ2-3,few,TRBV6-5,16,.,TGTGCCAGCACCCGAACGGCCAGCGGACTCACAGATACGCAGTATTTT,CASTRTASGLTDTQYF
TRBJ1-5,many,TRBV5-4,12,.,TGTGCCAGCAGCGAAGGGGATCAGCCCCAGCATTTT,CASSEGDQPQHF
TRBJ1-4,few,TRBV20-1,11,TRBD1,TGCAGTGCTTCGCGGACAGGGCAACTGTTTTTT,CSASRTGQLFF
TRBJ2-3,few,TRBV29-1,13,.,TGCAGCGTTGAGTCGGGGGGCACAGATACGCAGTATTTT,CSVESGGTDTQYF
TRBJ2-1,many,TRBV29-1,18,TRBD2,TGCAGCGGCACGGGACTAGCGGGAGAAGGAAGCTCCTACAATGAGCAGTTCTTC,CSGTGLAGEGSSYNEQFF
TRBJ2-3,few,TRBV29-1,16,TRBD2,TGCAGCGTGGGTGAGACTAGCGGGAGCGTTCCAGATACGCAGTATTTT,CSVGETSGSVPDTQYF
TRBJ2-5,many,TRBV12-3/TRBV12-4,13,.,TGTGCCAGCAGTTTCCCGAGCAAAGAGACCCAGTACTTC,CASSFPSKETQYF
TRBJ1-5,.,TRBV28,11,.,TGTGCCAGCGGGTTAGGGCAGCCCCAGCATTTT,CASGLGQPQHF
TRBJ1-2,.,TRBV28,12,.,TGTGCCAGCAGTTTAGGGGGGCTCGGCTACACCTTC,CASSLGGLGYTF
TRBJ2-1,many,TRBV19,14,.,TGTGCCAGTAGTTCCCCCAAAGGTTACAATGAGCAGTTCTTC,CASSSPKGYNEQFF
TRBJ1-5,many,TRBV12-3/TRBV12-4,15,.,TGTGCCAGCAGTTTGTTCGGGGGAAGCAATCAGCCCCAGCATTTT,CASSLFGGSNQPQHF
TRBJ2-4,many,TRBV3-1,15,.,TGTGCCAGCAGCCAAGTTGGGAATGCGATGAACATTCAGTACTTC,CASSQVGNAMNIQYF
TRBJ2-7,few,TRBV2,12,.,TGTGCCAGCAGGAGAGACGACTACGAGCAGTACTTC,CASRRDDYEQYF
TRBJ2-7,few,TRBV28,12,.,TGTGCCAGCAGTTTATCCCAGGGCGAGCAGTACTTC,CASSLSQGEQYF
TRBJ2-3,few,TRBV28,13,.,TGTGCCAGCAGGTCAGGGGGGGCAGATACGCAGTATTTT,CASRSGGADTQYF
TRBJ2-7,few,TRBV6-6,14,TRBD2,TGTGCCAGCAGCTCACTAGCGGGAGGGGGAGAGCAGTACTTC,CASSSLAGGGEQYF
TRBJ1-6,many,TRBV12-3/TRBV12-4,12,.,TGTGCCAGCAGTTCAGGGGTCTCACCCCTCCACTTT,CASSSGVSPLHF
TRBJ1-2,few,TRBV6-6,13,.,TGTGCCAGCAGTTACTCTTGGGCAGCTGGCTACACCTTC,CASSYSWAAGYTF
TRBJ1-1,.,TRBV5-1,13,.,TGCGCCAGCAGCCCTCTCGAGGGGGCTGAAGCTTTCTTT,CASSPLEGAEAFF
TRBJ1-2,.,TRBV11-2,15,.,TGTGCCAGCAGCTTAGTAAATGGCCAGGGCAGTGGCTACACCTTC,CASSLVNGQGSGYTF
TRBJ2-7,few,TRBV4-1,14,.,TGCGCCAGCAGCCAAGTCGGCGCCATATACGAGCAGTACTTC,CASSQVGAIYEQYF
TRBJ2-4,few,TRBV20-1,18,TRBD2,TGCAGTGCTAGAGATCCTAGCGGGGGGGCCGGGGCCAAAAACATTCAGTACTTC,CSARDPSGGAGAKNIQYF
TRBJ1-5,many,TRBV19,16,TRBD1,TGTGCCAGTAGTAGGCCGGGACAGGGGGCAGGACAGCCCCAGCATTTT,CASSRPGQGAGQPQHF